This is a list of T cell receptor beta chains from one sample in a study of preoperative IRX-2 immunotherapy in early breast cancer. Using immunoSEQ multiplex PCR, the repertoire was profiled, and TCRdb retains in-frame clones only, with some absent. The table has under 25,000 clones, 85% seen once; the top ten hold over 1%. This material consisted of lymph node tissue, taken after IRX-2 immunotherapy. The receptors were sampled from a human donor with breast cancer. The CDR3 runs from the conserved cysteine through the conserved F or W. The D gene is left open where the match is weak. Clone size is not always given. Where it is, it says once, few, many or a class for expanded clones.

J gene | clone size | D gene | V gene | CDR3 DNA | CDR3 protein
TRBJ1-1 | NA | NA | TRBV19 | TGTGCCAGTAGTACCCCAACAGGGCAAGCTTTCTTT | CASSTPTGQAFF
TRBJ1-5 | NA | TRBD1 | TRBV6-8 | TGTGCCAGCAGTTACTCGAGTACAGGGGGTCTTAATCAGCCCCAGCATTTT | CASSYSSTGGLNQPQHF
TRBJ2-4 | NA | TRBD2 | TRBV11-3 | TGTGCCAGCAGCCCCGGGACTAGCGGGAGTAGGGGAAACATTCAGTACTTC | CASSPGTSGSRGNIQYF
TRBJ1-5 | NA | NA | TRBV11-3 | TGTGCCAGCAGCCTAACGGACAGACATCAGCCCCAGCATTTT | CASSLTDRHQPQHF
TRBJ2-7 | NA | TRBD2 | TRBV11-3 | TGTGCCAGCAGCGCCCTAGCGGGGGGGAGCTACGAGCAGTACTTC | CASSALAGGSYEQYF
TRBJ2-1 | NA | TRBD1 | TRBV5-1 | TGCGCCAGCAGCTCGACGACAGGGCGGAATGAGCAGTTCTTC | CASSSTTGRNEQFF
TRBJ1-5 | NA | TRBD1 | TRBV18 | TGTGCCAGCTCACCGTCCGCCGGGACAGGAGGGTCGGCCCAGCATTTT | CASSPSAGTGGSAQHF
TRBJ1-1 | NA | TRBD1 | TRBV11-3 | TGTGCCAGCAGCTTCGACAGGGGGTACACTGAAGCTTTCTTT | CASSFDRGYTEAFF
TRBJ2-5 | once | NA | TRBV7-1 | TGTGCCAGCAGCTTAGCCAGGCAAGAGACCCAGTACTTC | CASSLARQETQYF
TRBJ1-3 | NA | NA | TRBV6-8 | TGTGCCAGCAGTTACAGGGTTCTCTCTGGAAACACCATATATTTT | CASSYRVLSGNTIYF
TRBJ2-2 | NA | TRBD2 | TRBV19 | TGTGCCAGTAGTACCCGACTAGCGGGGGACACCGGGGAGCTGTTTTTT | CASSTRLAGDTGELFF
TRBJ2-1 | once | TRBD1 | TRBV18 | TGTGCCAGCTCACCTGCCGGGACAGGGTTCGATGAGCAGTTCTTC | CASSPAGTGFDEQFF
TRBJ1-1 | NA | NA | TRBV6-8 | TGTGCCAGCAGTTCGGTCGCGAACACTGAAGCTTTCTTT | CASSSVANTEAFF
TRBJ1-3 | once | TRBD1 | TRBV28 | TGTGCCAGCAGTTTAGGGGGGACAGGGGGCAGAATTGGAAACACCATATATTTT | CASSLGGTGGRIGNTIYF
TRBJ1-4 | NA | NA | TRBV28 | TGTGCCAGCAGTTTCCTCGCTGAAAAACTGTTTTTT | CASSFLAEKLFF
TRBJ1-1 | NA | NA | TRBV19 | TGTGCCAGTAGTTCCTGGGGGGAGACTGAAGCTTTCTTT | CASSSWGETEAFF
TRBJ1-5 | NA | NA | TRBV6-8 | TGTGCCAGCTGGAAGGGAGGTAGCAATCAGCCCCAGCATTTT | CASWKGGSNQPQHF
TRBJ1-6 | NA | NA | TRBV10-3 | TGTGCCATCAGTGAGTCGGTTTCACCCCTCCACTTT | CAISESVSPLHF
TRBJ1-1 | once | NA | TRBV6-8 | TGTGCCAGCAGTTACGAGTCGGGGTACACTGAAGCTTTCTTT | CASSYESGYTEAFF
TRBJ1-3 | NA | NA | TRBV9 | TGTGCCAGCAGCGGCCAGCTAGGGAGAGGAAACACCATATATTTT | CASSGQLGRGNTIYF
TRBJ1-1 | once | NA | TRBV6-8 | TGTGCCAGCAGTTACTCCGGCGGTAACACTGAAGCTTTCTTT | CASSYSGGNTEAFF
TRBJ1-1 | NA | NA | TRBV11-3 | TGTGCCAGCAGCCCGGGAGCGGGGGCGGCCACTGAAGCTTTCTTT | CASSPGAGAATEAFF
TRBJ2-7 | NA | NA | TRBV14 | TGTGCCAGCAGCCGACCGGGACTTCCCTACGAGCAGTACTTC | CASSRPGLPYEQYF
TRBJ2-1 | NA | TRBD2 | TRBV10-3 | TGTGCCACCGGGGTGGTAGCGGGACCCAATGAGCAGTTCTTC | CATGVVAGPNEQFF
TRBJ2-6 | NA | NA | TRBV30 | TGTGCCTGGAGTGTTGGTACTGGGGCCAACGTCCTGACTTTC | CAWSVGTGANVLTF
TRBJ1-4 | NA | TRBD1 | TRBV30 | TGTGCCTATGACAGGGGGGGTGAAAAACTGTTTTTT | CAYDRGGEKLFF
TRBJ2-5 | NA | TRBD1 | TRBV19 | TGTGCCAGTAATCCTGGACAGGGAGGCCCTGCGACCCAGTACTTC | CASNPGQGGPATQYF
TRBJ2-3 | NA | NA | TRBV30 | TGTGCCTGGAAAGAGAGCACAGATACGCAGTATTTT | CAWKESTDTQYF
TRBJ2-7 | once | NA | TRBV6-8 | TGTGCCAGCAGTTACGAGTCCTACGAGCAGTACTTC | CASSYESYEQYF
TRBJ1-3 | NA | NA | TRBV30 | TGTGCCTGCGGTAGCAGGGTGGCTGGAAACACCATATATTTT | CACGSRVAGNTIYF
TRBJ1-2 | NA | NA | TRBV5-1 | TGCGCCAGCAGCCCCCCGGACAGTGAACGGTATGGCTACACCTTC | CASSPPDSERYGYTF
TRBJ2-2 | NA | NA | TRBV6-8 | TGTGCCAGCAGTTACTCTCGACAGACCGGGGAGCTGTTTTTT | CASSYSRQTGELFF
TRBJ1-4 | NA | NA | TRBV7-7 | TGTGCCAGCAGCAGGATTACAGGAAGCTTAAGTGAAAAACTGTTTTTT | CASSRITGSLSEKLFF
TRBJ1-6 | NA | NA | TRBV25-1 | TGTGCCAGCAGGACCGGACAGATTTATAATTCACCCCTCCACTTT | CASRTGQIYNSPLHF
TRBJ2-7 | NA | NA | TRBV6-8 | TGTGCCAGCAGTGTGACAGGACAACTCTACGAGCAGTACTTC | CASSVTGQLYEQYF
TRBJ1-6 | NA | NA | TRBV19 | TGTGCCAGTAGTATATCCCCCGGAGGGGTGTTGGATTCACCCCTCCACTTT | CASSISPGGVLDSPLHF
TRBJ2-5 | NA | NA | TRBV5-1 | TGCGCCAGCAGCTGGGGGCCGGGGATCGTGGAGACCCAGTACTTC | CASSWGPGIVETQYF
TRBJ2-3 | once | TRBD1 | TRBV10-1 | TGCGCCAGCAGTGCCAGGGGGGATACGCAGTATTTT | CASSARGDTQYF
TRBJ2-7 | NA | NA | TRBV11-3 | TGTGCCAGCAGCTCCAACCCTGGGGGCATCTACGAGCAGTACTTC | CASSSNPGGIYEQYF
TRBJ2-7 | NA | TRBD1 | TRBV18 | TGTGCCAGCTCACCCGGACAGGGGGCTGGCGAGCAGTACTTC | CASSPGQGAGEQYF
TRBJ2-1 | NA | TRBD2 | TRBV11-3 | TGTGCCAGCAGCTCTGGGACTAGCGGGGGGCCCTCCTACAATGAGCAGTTCTTC | CASSSGTSGGPSYNEQFF
TRBJ2-5 | NA | TRBD1 | TRBV19 | TGTGCCAGTAGTGCGTCGGACAGGGGGCTCGGAGAGACCCAGTACTTC | CASSASDRGLGETQYF
TRBJ1-1 | NA | NA | TRBV19 | TGTGCCAGTAGTGGGGGATACACTGAAGCTTTCTTT | CASSGGYTEAFF
TRBJ1-1 | NA | NA | TRBV6-8 | TGTGCCAGCAGTTACGAAGGACGGGGTGAAGCTTTCTTT | CASSYEGRGEAFF
TRBJ1-1 | NA | NA | TRBV12-5 | TGTGCTAGTGGCGCAACCCTAACGAACACTGAAGCTTTCTTT | CASGATLTNTEAFF
TRBJ1-1 | NA | NA | TRBV2 | TGTGCCAGCAGTGAATTGCAGCTGAACACTGAAGCTTTCTTT | CASSELQLNTEAFF
TRBJ2-7 | NA | TRBD2 | TRBV18 | TGTGCCAGCTCACCGGGACTAGCGGCCGGGGAGCAGTACTTC | CASSPGLAAGEQYF
TRBJ2-7 | NA | TRBD2 | TRBV9 | TGTGCCAGCCCTGGGGGGGTCGACGAGCAGTACTTC | CASPGGVDEQYF
TRBJ1-1 | NA | TRBD1 | TRBV7-6 | TGTGCCAGCAGACCCCGGGACAGGGGGAACACTGAAGCTTTCTTT | CASRPRDRGNTEAFF
TRBJ2-2 | NA | NA | TRBV14 | TGTGCCAGCAGCCCGCAGGGGAACGGGGAGCTGTTTTTT | CASSPQGNGELFF
TRBJ1-2 | NA | TRBD1 | TRBV6-8 | TGTGCCAGCAGAACCGGGACAGGGGGGAACTATGGCTACACCTTC | CASRTGTGGNYGYTF
TRBJ1-4 | NA | TRBD1 | TRBV15 | TGTGCCACCAGCAGAGGCGGCAGGGGGACGACTAATGAAAAACTGTTTTTT | CATSRGGRGTTNEKLFF
TRBJ1-1 | NA | TRBD1 | TRBV5-1 | TGCGCCAGCAGCTGGGGACAGGGCAGGGGGAACACTGAAGCTTTCTTT | CASSWGQGRGNTEAFF
TRBJ1-4 | NA | NA | TRBV5-1 | TGCGCCAGCAGCTTGAACAGGCCCCATGAAAAACTGTTTTTT | CASSLNRPHEKLFF
TRBJ1-1 | few | TRBD1 | TRBV11-3 | TGTGCCAGCAGCCGACGGGACAGCCACACTGAAGCTTTCTTT | CASSRRDSHTEAFF
TRBJ1-2 | NA | NA | TRBV29-1 | NA | CSVRDTGVYGCTF
TRBJ1-1 | few | TRBD1 | TRBV10-2 | TGCGCCAGCAGTGGACAGGGGAACACTGAAGCTTTCTTT | CASSGQGNTEAFF